A single T cell receptor (beta chain) is shown here with its context. The clone's antigen remains unknown. Per-base qualities were not stored, and no clone one base away is much larger. In total, 600 or so healthy bone marrow donors made up the cohort. All cohort members were sampled while nominally healthy, although unrecorded immune exposures were likely present. The donor tested CMV seronegative and was one of the 352 seronegative cohort members. A peripheral blood sample was provided by each donor, and peripheral blood mononuclear cells were used for TCR beta sequencing. Genomic DNA was extracted from the blood cell samples with the Qiagen DNeasy Blood Extraction Kit. The data originate from a study of cytomegalovirus exposure and HLA in healthy donors (dated by TCRdb to between 2016 and 2019). Background for the entire study: An earlier analysis of some 600 of the donors reported about 260 Gb of sequence data and 100 million to 120 million unique TCR beta sequences obtained from about 179 million T cells. A later genetic analysis used genome-wide SNP genotypes for about 65% of the 666 donors, treating that subset as a discovery cohort. An earlier analysis of 587 of the donors used high-throughput TCR beta sequencing to judge whether each TCR beta V gene segment behaved as functional or pseudogenic. Among about 390 genotyped donors of the cohort, an average of about 240,000 unique TCR beta nucleotide sequences were sequenced per donor, around 20% of them non-productive. An early release covering about 600 HLA-typed donors comprised about 300 gigabases of sequencing data and around 85 million unique TCR sequences. The number of donors typed differed by locus, with 629-630 for A, B, C, DRB1 and DQB1, around 520 for DQA1, under 610 for DPA1, and around 450 for DPB1. Every repertoire in the discovery cohort had been generated on one and the same sequencing platform. The genetic ancestry cluster associated with self-reported Caucasian donors included 81% of the 398 genotyped donors. The study was designed to test whether signatures of past pathogen exposure could be identified by cataloging public T cell receptors. Donor age, sex, ethnicity and CMV serostatus were compiled alongside the repertoire data. Five DR-DQ haplotypes were handled as single units for association and clustering because linkage in the cohort was strong. A separate validation cohort of over 95 different subjects was used in addition to the roughly 640-subject first cohort. Rather than using new phenotypic data, the later analysis identified candidate immune exposures from TCR beta sequences and from how often those sequences occurred across donors. High-throughput TCR immunosequencing, statistical association of individual TCRs with disease status, and machine learning were combined to predict cytomegalovirus infection status. The T cell repertoires of around 730 subjects were profiled by immunosequencing and related to cytomegalovirus serostatus. To study patterns of TCR occurrence, a later analysis re-analyzed previously published TCR beta repertoires from several hundred donors and added high-resolution HLA genotyping. HLA typing included class I and class II loci at four-digit resolution. Broader findings and caveats from the paper: Immune exposure information for the cohort was limited to CMV serostatus. A later genetic analysis reported fewer N-insertions in productive TCRs among donors in an Asian-associated ancestry cluster than the roughly 700-donor mean. A further reported finding was that TCR beta sequences accurately predicted the HLA-A and HLA-B alleles for most subjects in the first cohort. The 87-base-pair reads could not distinguish some IMGT-functional V segments, including TRBV6-2 and TRBV6-3, so those segments were excluded. In this cohort, only TCR beta chains were sequenced, and detectable features were limited by the absence of alpha or paired-chain data. HLA typing was unavailable for some donors at each locus, so association tests used only the typed subset. At a false discovery rate of 0.05, a later analysis linked 16,000 or so TCR beta sequences to specific HLA alleles. A cluster of highly shared sequence variants was judged likely to represent a technical artifact of the sequencing pipeline. According to a later analysis, parvovirus B19, influenza, CMV and Epstein-Barr virus appeared linked to several top co-occurrence clusters. In both the original and validation cohorts, the classifier was reported to diagnose cytomegalovirus status with high specificity and sensitivity. A later genetic analysis associated a missense DCLRE1C variant with V-gene and J-gene trimming of TCR beta chains, and an independent cohort replicated the association. Because counts were too low, under 20 rarely observed V segments, including chromosome 9 orphons, were left out of the earlier analysis of some 640 of the donors. An earlier analysis of approximately 500 of the donors showed that most TCR beta V segments appeared in productive rearrangements either about 87% or about 30% of the time, which broadly matched IMGT annotations. Strong co-occurrence of HLA alleles, especially DR and DQ, made assigning TCR associations to individual alleles difficult. A later analysis found that HLA-associated TCR beta chains were more clonally expanded and had lower generation probabilities than equally common non-associated chains. According to the authors, the approach could potentially be generalized to other disease states and immunological phenotypes. A later analysis found that most CMV-associated TCR beta chains appeared HLA-restricted, with HLA associations seemingly driven largely by CMV exposure. The study gave a list of under 200 TCR beta chains associated with cytomegalovirus. In a later analysis, the rate of TCR association differed among HLA loci, with DRB1 alleles having the most associated TCRs and HLA-C alleles having the fewest. Correlated functional status among segregating V segments might reflect linkage disequilibrium, but an unknown experimental factor could not be ruled out. The presence/absence analyses assumed that sequencing depth was roughly uniform across donors, and that assumption may not be true. In vitro tests confirmed that a few of the cytomegalovirus-associated TCR beta chains recognize cytomegalovirus antigens. Most TCR sequences were observed very rarely across donors, whereas some public TCRs were present in many individuals.

Trimming removed 3 bases from V and 6 bases from J; the gene matches leave 8 bases unexplained. The CDR3 numbers 15 residues from cysteine through phenylalanine. The read is trimmed to its CDR3 DNA, 45 bases read in frame from base 1. The germline V gene (reference sequence) provides CDR1 MNHEY and CDR2 SMNVEV. Preparation of the library involved the immunoSEQ multiplex PCR assay. For the multiplex PCR, a mixture combining 60 forward primers for TCR Vbeta segments and 13 reverse primers for TCR Jbeta segments was used. A multiplex PCR assay on genomic DNA amplified the CDR3 region of rearranged TCR beta genes. The amplified TCR beta libraries were sequenced on the Illumina HiSeq System as 87-base-pair reads. The paper's processing steps were these. A later analysis counted tens of millions of unique TCR beta chains across the 550 to 800 repertoires, and some 11 million of these chains were shared by at least two donors. A nearest-neighbor algorithm error-corrected the raw reads and collapsed the reads into unique sequences, merging closely related sequences to remove PCR and sequencing errors. CDR3 sequences were aligned to IMGT reference sequences to assign V, D and J gene segments. For a sequence to be retained, a match of at least six nucleotides to both a V gene segment and a J gene segment was required. Rearrangements were classified as productive when the CDR3 lacked stop codons and remained in frame with V and J, and all other rearrangements were classified as non-productive. Following IMGT convention, CDR3 was defined as the stretch from the second conserved V-encoded cysteine to the conserved J-encoded phenylalanine. The earlier analysis of about 590 of the donors excluded sequences that lacked an unambiguous match to a single V gene segment. In an earlier analysis of a few hundred of the donors, a V segment was called functional when productive rearrangements were above 56.7%, and segregating when the standard deviation between donors exceeded 5%. A statistical classification framework was developed to diagnose cytomegalovirus status using the catalog of TCR beta chain sequences. A later analysis assigned V and J genes by comparing TCR nucleotide sequences with IMGT/GENE-DB human TR gene sequences. In a later analysis, CDR3 sequences and most-parsimonious VDJ recombination scenarios were assigned using the TCRdist pipeline. In a later analysis, each TCR beta chain was defined by its CDR3 amino acid sequence together with its V-gene family, and reads without a unique V-gene family were excluded. A later analysis removed roughly 590 highly shared, low-generation-probability nucleotide sequences to deal with suspected cross-contamination and a sequencing artifact. For each public chain, a later analysis derived a clonal expansion index from normalized ranks of inferred template counts within each repertoire. Generation probabilities in a later analysis came from a VDJ recombination model fitted to out-of-frame rearrangements, and those results were checked against IGoR. In a later analysis, TCR-TCR, TCR-HLA and TCR-CMV co-occurrence was scored with hypergeometric tests, and a repertoire-size bias correction was applied to TCR pairs. A later analysis estimated false discovery rates by permuting HLA or CMV assignments 20 times. A later analysis grouped co-occurring TCRs with DBSCAN, adding TCRdist sequence similarity when clustering within HLA-allele-positive subsets. Repertoires with fewer than 30,000 or more than 120,000 public chains were left out of co-occurrence clustering, as were about 5 repertoires with anomalous nucleotide sharing. TCRdb mirrors the immuneACCESS table, restricted to in-frame sequences. Some clones are absent from its copies; in checked studies, under half trace to an unresolved V gene, and the reason for the others is unknown. The DNA gave D and trimming, while V, J and clone size come from that table. The sample table lists more than 100,000 clones, over 75% of them with a count of one. The ten largest clones represent more than 2% of the sample.

The chain joins TRBV27 to TRBJ1-1, with 9 middle bases fitting TRBD1. Sequenced material: PBMCs. This TCR derives from a man aged 25 to 40 in good health and CMV-seronegative. The CDR3 reads as follows: CASSLSGTGWPEAFF. In nucleotides, the sequence is TGTGCCAGCAGTTTGTCCGGGACAGGGTGGCCTGAAGCTTTCTTT.